Following are 3 T cell receptor beta chains from one sample sequenced in a study of shared clonotypes between healthy human individuals. Naive CD8 cells lacked CD45RO and underwent positive selection for CCR7, leaving out terminally differentiated effector memory CD45RA+ cells. Assay used: immunoSEQ multiplex PCR; TCRdb lists only in-frame clones, some missing. The sample includes approximately 600,000 clones, approximately 95% of them seen just once. The sample consisted of naive CD8+ T cells sorted from blood. These receptors originate from a woman in her 30s in good health.

This chain connects TRBV5-4 to TRBJ2-1; 10 bases agree with TRBD1. Trimming cost V 3 bases and J 9 bases; bases outside gene matches: 3. The CDR3 loop spans 13 amino acids. Germline V gene lookup returns CDR1 SGHNT and CDR2 YYREEE (reference sequence). CDR3 nucleotides: TGTGCCAGCAGCTGGGACAGGGGTACTGAGCAGTTCTTC. This codes for CASSWDRGTEQFF.

The J gene is TRBJ2-3, the V gene TRBV15; D is unclear. V was shortened by 1 base and J by 0 bases, with 8 bases between the two germline ends. Germline lookup yields CDR1 LNHNV and CDR2 YYDKDF (reference sequence). The CDR3 is made up of 15 amino acids. CDR3 protein: CATSRAGTSTDTQYF. The CDR3 nucleotides are TGTGCCACCAGCAGAGCGGGTACTAGCACAGATACGCAGTATTTT. Filled out from reference TRBV15 and TRBJ2-3, the complete variable domain reads DAMVIQNPRYQVTQFGKPVTLSCSQTLNHNVMYWYQQKSSQAPKLLFHYYDKDFNNEADTPDNFQSRRPNTSFCFLDIRSPGLGDTAMYLCATSRAGTSTDTQYFGPGTRLTVL.

In DNA form, the CDR3 reads TGTGCCAGCAGCCCAGGACAGAACACGCAGTATTTT. Protein sequence: CASSPGQNTQYF. The chain carries TRBV7-9 and TRBJ2-3, with D tentatively TRBD1 (6 bases). Germline CDR1 SEHNR, CDR2 FQNEAQ (reference sequence). Trimming took 5 bases from V and 9 from J, leaving 12 bases between them. The CDR3 runs to 12 residues.